This record concerns one TCR beta chain sequence. The antigen is undetermined. The V and J ends lost 5 bases and 5 bases respectively, with 11 bases between them. CDR3 length equals 12 residues. Germline V gene lookup returns CDR1 SQVTM and CDR2 ANQGSEA. When the RNA was reverse transcribed, random hexamers were used with an input of roughly 0.45 to 1 ug. The authors amplified TCR beta CDR3 across 54 Vbeta and 13 Jbeta using immunoSEQ multiplex PCR. TCRdb reprocessed the immunoSEQ multiplex PCR reads with MiXCR, giving one entry per CDR3 protein. This sample has about 190,000 distinct CDR3 sequences, with about 94% found just once. The sample originates from a study of CD8 T cells in Susac syndrome. At the level of the study: The Susac syndrome patients that were sequenced included about six with active disease and under 10 in remission. Whole-study results and caveats: The study acknowledged a relatively small number of individuals in its TCR sequencing and HLA analysis.

This receptor was identified in a human donor with Susac syndrome. The sample was CD4+ T cells from PBMCs. This chain uses TRBV29-1 with TRBJ2-3; no firm D call. The CDR3 nucleotides are TGCAGCGTTCTCCTTTCAGGAGATACGCAGTATTTT. Encoded protein: CSVLLSGDTQYF.